This T cell receptor beta chain was captured by sequencing in a study of blood T cell repertoires in COVID-19. Study summary: Specimens from acute and convalescent COVID-19 originated in the United States, Italy and Spain. The analysed material was cDNA or gDNA that came from T cells, B-cell-depleted T cells, or PBMCs.

In the original analysis: Cell counts per sample came from amplifying reference gene primers. Repertoires were generated with immunoSEQ multiplex PCR, while TCRdb's copy carries only in-frame clones and drops some. V, J and clone size reflect that table, while D and trimming were determined from the DNA. The sample shows roughly 100,000 clones, about 90% of them seen only once. It was during active infection that Seattle patients were enrolled and then longitudinally followed. Germline CDR1 reads GTSNPN; CDR2 reads SVGIG (reference sequence). V lost 3 bases, J lost 1 base, and 6 bases stayed unmatched. The CDR3 has 15 residues.

The sequenced sample was peripheral blood. This TCR was recovered from a woman in her forties or fifties with COVID-19, enrolled during active disease. This sequence joins TRBV30 and TRBJ1-3; 7 bases map to TRBD1. The CDR3 is CAWRVVTGSGNTIYF. CDR3 coding DNA: TGTGCCTGGAGGGTAGTGACAGGGTCTGGAAACACCATATATTTT.